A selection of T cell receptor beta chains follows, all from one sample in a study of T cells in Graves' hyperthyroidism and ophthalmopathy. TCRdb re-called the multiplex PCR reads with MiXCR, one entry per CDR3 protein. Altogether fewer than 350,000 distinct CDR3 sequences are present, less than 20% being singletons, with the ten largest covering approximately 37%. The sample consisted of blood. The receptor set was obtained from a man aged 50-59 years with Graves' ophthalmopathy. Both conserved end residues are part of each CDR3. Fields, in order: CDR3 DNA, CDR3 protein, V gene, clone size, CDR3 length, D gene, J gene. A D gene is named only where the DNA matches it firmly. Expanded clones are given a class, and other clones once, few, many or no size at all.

TGTGCCAGCTCACCAGGGCAGGCGTTCTACAATGAGCAGTTCTTC | CASSPGQAFYNEQFF | TRBV18 | . | 15 | . | TRBJ2-1
TGTGCCAGCGGGGTCACGCAGTATTTT | CASGVTQYF | TRBV6-1 | few | 9 | . | TRBJ2-3
TGTGCCAGCAGGCTGATAGGCAGGACGATGGATACGCAGTATTTT | CASRLIGRTMDTQYF | TRBV6-1 | few | 15 | . | TRBJ2-3
TGCGCCAGCAGGGGCGGGACAGGGTCCTACAATGAGCAGTTCTTC | CASRGGTGSYNEQFF | TRBV5-1 | many | 15 | TRBD1 | TRBJ2-1
TGCAGTGCTAGAGGGGAGGGTCACAATGAGCAGTTCTTC | CSARGEGHNEQFF | TRBV20-1 | few | 13 | TRBD2 | TRBJ2-1
TGTGCCAGCAGCGGGTACGGGTCTAGCGGGAGTTTCGAGCAGTACTTC | CASSGYGSSGSFEQYF | TRBV5-8 | once | 16 | TRBD2 | TRBJ2-7
TGTGCCAGCAGTGTGGTTAACTATGGCTACACCTTC | CASSVVNYGYTF | TRBV28 | few | 12 | . | TRBJ1-2
TGTGCCAGTTCTATAACAGCAGGGCCCGAGCGGGAGAGTCCCTACAATGAGCAGTTCTTC | CASSITAGPERESPYNEQFF | TRBV18 | once | 20 | TRBD2 | TRBJ2-1
TGCAGTGCTAGTGTCCAGGGAGTGGCAGATACGCAGTATTTT | CSASVQGVADTQYF | TRBV20-1 | many | 14 | . | TRBJ2-3
TGTGCCAGCAGCCGGACCGGGACTCGGGGAGAGCAGTACTTC | CASSRTGTRGEQYF | TRBV3-1 | . | 14 | . | TRBJ2-7
TGTGCCACCAGTGATCCAGGGGAGCCGCGGGACAATGAGCAGTTCTTC | CATSDPGEPRDNEQFF | TRBV24-1 | many | 16 | . | TRBJ2-1
TGTGCCAGCAGCCCGAGACAGGGATACTACGAGCATTACTTC | CASSPRQGYYEHYF | TRBV2 | . | 14 | TRBD1 | TRBJ2-7
TGCAGTGCTAGACCAACTGGGGGGGGCGGTTTTAATTCACCCCTCCACTTT | CSARPTGGGGFNSPLHF | TRBV20-1 | few | 17 | . | TRBJ1-6
TGTGCCAGCATTAAAGCGGGAGGGGGCAATGAGCAGTTCTTC | CASIKAGGGNEQFF | TRBV28 | many | 14 | TRBD2 | TRBJ2-1
TGCAGTGCCCCCGGGCAGGGCAATGACTATGGCTACACCTTC | CSAPGQGNDYGYTF | TRBV20-1 | few | 14 | . | TRBJ1-2
TGCAGTGCTAGAGACAGGGTGAGCTCCTACGAGCAGTACTTC | CSARDRVSSYEQYF | TRBV20-1 | few | 14 | . | TRBJ2-7
TGTGCCAGCAGCCCCGGGACAGATAACACTGAAGCTTTCTTT | CASSPGTDNTEAFF | TRBV11-2 | . | 14 | TRBD1 | TRBJ1-1
TGTGCCAGCGAGACAGGATCGAACACTGAAGCTTTCTTT | CASETGSNTEAFF | TRBV6-2/TRBV6-3 | once | 13 | . | TRBJ1-1
TGTGCCAGCGCCACGGGGTGGACTGAAGCTTTCTTT | CASATGWTEAFF | TRBV6-1 | few | 12 | . | TRBJ1-1
TGTGCCAGCAGCCCCGCCGGACAGGGGAACATTCAGTACTTC | CASSPAGQGNIQYF | TRBV28 | . | 14 | TRBD1 | TRBJ2-4
TGCGCCAGCAGACTCGACGGGCTTAACACTGAAGCTTTCTTT | CASRLDGLNTEAFF | TRBV5-1 | . | 14 | . | TRBJ1-1
TGTGCCAGCAGCCCGACGGGAGCGGGAGCCGACAATGAGCAGTCCTTC | CASSPTGAGADNEQSF | TRBV9 | . | 16 | TRBD2 | TRBJ2-1
TGTGCCGTGACAGGGACAGGAGGGACCCAGTACTTC | CAVTGTGGTQYF | TRBV6-1 | . | 12 | TRBD1 | TRBJ2-5
TGCAGCGCTTCCGGGACCGAAACCTACGAGCAGTACTTC | CSASGTETYEQYF | TRBV29-1 | . | 13 | . | TRBJ2-7
TGTGCCAGCAGCTTTCAAGGAGAACTGTTTTTT | CASSFQGELFF | TRBV7-9 | few | 11 | . | TRBJ1-4
TGCGCCAGCACTGAACTAGCGACTAGAAAGGATACGCAGTATTTT | CASTELATRKDTQYF | TRBV4-1 | few | 15 | TRBD2 | TRBJ2-3
TGTGCCAGTAGGGCCAACCGGGAGACCCAGTACTTC | CASRANRETQYF | TRBV3-1 | few | 12 | . | TRBJ2-5
TGTGCCAGCAGCTCCGGAGGAGGCAACCAAGAGACCCAGTACTTC | CASSSGGGNQETQYF | TRBV7-8 | many | 15 | . | TRBJ2-5
TGTGCCAGCAGTTTGTTCACTATCGGGACAGGGACTGCTTTCTTT | CASSLFTIGTGTAFF | TRBV28 | . | 15 | TRBD1 | TRBJ1-1
TGCGCCAGCAGACGAACCGTGGAAATTGACACTGAAGCTTTCTTT | CASRRTVEIDTEAFF | TRBV5-1 | . | 15 | . | TRBJ1-1
TGTGCCAGCAGTTACTCGAATCAAGGGGCCTACGAGCAGTACTTC | CASSYSNQGAYEQYF | TRBV6-5 | . | 15 | . | TRBJ2-7
TGTGCCAGCAGCCTCGGACTAGCGATTGAGCAGTTCTTC | CASSLGLAIEQFF | TRBV14 | few | 13 | TRBD2 | TRBJ2-1
TGTGCCAGCAGCCGACCCGGCTCCTACAATGAGCAGTTCTTC | CASSRPGSYNEQFF | TRBV7-8 | many | 14 | . | TRBJ2-1
TGTGCCAGCAGTCCCTCCCCCCCCTACGAGCAGTACTTC | CASSPSPPYEQYF | TRBV28 | many | 13 | . | TRBJ2-7
TGTGCCAGCAGCTTAGGCGGTACAGGGGTACACAATGAGCAGTTCTTC | CASSLGGTGVHNEQFF | TRBV7-9 | few | 16 | TRBD1 | TRBJ2-1
TGTGCCAGCAGCCCCCCTGGCAGCGGGAGACGTAAGTTCTTC | CASSPPGSGRRKFF | TRBV7-3 | . | 14 | TRBD2 | TRBJ2-1
TGCGCCAGCAGCTTTAACCTCAATCAGCCCCAGCATTTT | CASSFNLNQPQHF | TRBV5-1 | . | 13 | . | TRBJ1-5